The 2 T cell receptor beta chains below all came from one sample that was sequenced in a study of shared clonotypes between healthy human individuals. TCRdb's copy holds only in-frame clones and misses some; the assay was immunoSEQ multiplex PCR. The table shows 600,000 or so clones, with 85% to 95% occurring only once. The naive CD8 fraction comprised CD45RO-negative cells positively selected for CCR7 and excluded terminally differentiated effector memory CD45RA+ cells. The sample consisted of naive CD8+ T cells sorted from blood. Every receptor here comes from a woman under 40 in good health.

The chain links TRBV14 to TRBJ1-5; D gene ambiguous. With 1 base removed from V and 4 bases from J, the gap between germline ends came to 8 bases. The CDR3 length is 14 residues. Germline CDR1 reads SGHDN; CDR2 reads FVKESK. DNA of the CDR3: TGTGCCAGCAGCCAAGTTCCGAGTAATCAGCCCCAGCATTTT. Translation: CASSQVPSNQPQHF. Based on the CDR3 plus reference TRBV14 and TRBJ1-5, the full variable domain is EAGVTQFPSHSVIEKGQTVTLRCDPISGHDNLYWYRRVMGKEIKFLLHFVKESKQDESGMPNNRFLAERTGGTYSTLKVQPAELEDSGVYFCASSQVPSNQPQHFGDGTRLSIL.

The rearrangement links TRBV7-9 to TRBJ1-5; D remains ambiguous. V lost 1 base and J lost 0, with 4 bases in between. Germline CDR1 reads SEHNR; CDR2 reads FQNEAQ (reference sequence). The CDR3 is 14 amino acids. Here the CDR3 DNA reads TGTGCCAGCAGCTTAGACGGTAGCAATCAGCCCCAGCATTTT. Translation gives CASSLDGSNQPQHF.